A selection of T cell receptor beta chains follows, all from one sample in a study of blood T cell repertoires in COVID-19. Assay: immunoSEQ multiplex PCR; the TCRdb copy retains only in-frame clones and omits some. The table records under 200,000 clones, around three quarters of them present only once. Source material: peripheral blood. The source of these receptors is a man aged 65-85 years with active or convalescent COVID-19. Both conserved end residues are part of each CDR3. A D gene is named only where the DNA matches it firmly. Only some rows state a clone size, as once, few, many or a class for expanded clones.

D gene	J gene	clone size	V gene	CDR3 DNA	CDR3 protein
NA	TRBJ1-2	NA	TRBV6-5	TGTGCCAGCAGTAACCAGGGTGGCTACACCTTC	CASSNQGGYTF
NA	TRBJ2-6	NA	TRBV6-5	TGTGCCAGCAGTTACTCAGGGGCTGGGGCCAACGTCCTGACTTTC	CASSYSGAGANVLTF
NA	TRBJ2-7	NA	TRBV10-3	TGTGCCATCAGTGGAACGGACAGAGAACCTTCCTACGAGCAGTACTTC	CAISGTDREPSYEQYF
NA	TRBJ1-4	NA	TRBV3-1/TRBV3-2	TGTGCCAGCAGCCAAGATCAGGCTAATGAAAAACTGTTTTTT	CASSQDQANEKLFF
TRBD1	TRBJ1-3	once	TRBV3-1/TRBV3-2	TGTGCCAGCAGCCAAGTCCAAGGCCCAGGGGGATTTGGAAACACCATATATTTT	CASSQVQGPGGFGNTIYF
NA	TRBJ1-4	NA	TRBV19	TGTGCCAGCAAAATCTCCCCAGTCAGAAATAATGAAAAACTGTTTTTT	CASKISPVRNNEKLFF
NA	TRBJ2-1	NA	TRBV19	TGTGCCAGTAGTATGGGCCTAGCGAGCTCAGATGAGCAGTTCTTC	CASSMGLASSDEQFF
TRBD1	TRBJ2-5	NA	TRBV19	TGTGCCTCCAGAGGGTTGGGGACAGAGTACCAAGAGACCCAGTACTTC	CASRGLGTEYQETQYF
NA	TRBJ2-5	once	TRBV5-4	TGTGCCAGCAGCTTATCGGGGTTTGAGACCCAGTACTTC	CASSLSGFETQYF
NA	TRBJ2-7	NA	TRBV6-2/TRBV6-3	TGTGCCAGCAGCTATCCGGTCGGGAGAAACAGGCCCTCCGGATCCTACGAGCAGTACTTC	CASSYPVGRNRPSGSYEQYF
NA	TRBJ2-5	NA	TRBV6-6	TGTGCCAGCCGACGGGACTTACGACGGGAGACCCAGTACTTC	CASRRDLRRETQYF
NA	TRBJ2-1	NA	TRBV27	TGTGCCAGCTGGCCGGACAGCTCCTACAATGAGCAGTTCTTC	CASWPDSSYNEQFF
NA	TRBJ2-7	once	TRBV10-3	TGTGCCATCAGTGACATGACGACTTACGAGCAGTACTTC	CAISDMTTYEQYF
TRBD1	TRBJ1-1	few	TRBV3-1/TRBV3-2	TGTGCCAGCAGCCACCTAAGACAGGGGAGGACTGAAGCTTTCTTT	CASSHLRQGRTEAFF
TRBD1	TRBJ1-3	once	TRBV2	TGTGCCAGCTCCGGAGACAGGGGGATTGGAAACACCATATATTTT	CASSGDRGIGNTIYF
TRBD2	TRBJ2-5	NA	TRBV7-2	TGTGCCAGCAGCACACAGCGGGGAAACCAAGAGACCCAGTACTTC	CASSTQRGNQETQYF
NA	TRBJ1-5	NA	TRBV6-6	TGTGCCAGCAGCCCCGGGACAACAACGAATCAGCCCCAGCATTTT	CASSPGTTTNQPQHF
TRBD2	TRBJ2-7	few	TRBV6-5	TGTGCCAGCAACACCCGGGCTAGCGGGAGTTATGAGCAGTACTTC	CASNTRASGSYEQYF
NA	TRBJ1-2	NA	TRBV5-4	TGTGCCTCCCGGGAGGGGGATCGCGGCTATGGCTACACCTTC	CASREGDRGYGYTF
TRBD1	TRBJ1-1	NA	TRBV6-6	TGTGCCAGCACCCGGGGACAGGGGGCGCCTAGTACTGAAGCTTTCTTT	CASTRGQGAPSTEAFF
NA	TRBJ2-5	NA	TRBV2	TGTGCCAGCAGTGGGACTAGGGGGCAAGAGACCCAGTACTTC	CASSGTRGQETQYF
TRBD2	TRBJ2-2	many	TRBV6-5	TGTGCCAGCAGTTACCGGGGGGATCGGACCGGGGAGCTGTTTTTT	CASSYRGDRTGELFF
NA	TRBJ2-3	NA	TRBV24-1	TGTGCCACCAGTGATCCCCGGAGCACAGATACGCAGTATTTT	CATSDPRSTDTQYF
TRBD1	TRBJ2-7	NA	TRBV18	TGTGCCAGCTCACCGAGACAGGGTGACGAGCAGTACTTC	CASSPRQGDEQYF